The present T cell receptor beta chain was sequenced within a study of breast tumors, draining lymph nodes, adjacent tissues. TCRdb re-called the multiplex PCR reads with MiXCR, one entry per CDR3 protein. The sample includes 200,000 to 250,000 distinct CDR3 sequences, around 34% of them seen just once. This clonotype was observed a handful of times. Germline assignment: CDR1 MDHEN and CDR2 SYDVKM. This CDR3 region has 14 residues. The V gene lost 6 bases and the J gene lost 5 bases, with 17 bases spanning the gap. The lymph nodes were axillary draining lymph nodes from breast cancer patients. The sample comprised axillary lymph node tissue. V gene TRBV28 combines with J gene TRBJ2-7; possible D gene TRBD1, 6 bases. This TCR derives from a female donor with breast cancer. Some clones in this sample may be carry-over from other donors' samples. The CDR3 DNA follows: TGTGCCAGCAGGACTCAGGGGATTCGCGACGAGCAGTACTTC. Protein sequence: CASRTQGIRDEQYF.